Listed here are 27 T cell receptor beta chains from one sample, sequenced in a study of blood T cell repertoires in COVID-19. The assay was immunoSEQ multiplex PCR, and TCRdb's table has in-frame clones only and misses some. The repertoire includes about 210,000 clones, 75% to 85% of them detected once, and nearly 9.5% sits in the top ten. Sequencing was done on a sample of PBMCs or T cells enriched from blood (not recorded which). The origin of the receptors is a man aged 40-49 years who had recovered from COVID-19.

This chain joins TRBV5-4 and TRBJ2-3; 8 nucleotides align to TRBD2. Trimming at V came to 5 bases and at J to 5 bases, leaving 7 bases not matched to a gene. This CDR3 spans 14 amino acids. CDR1 is SGHNT, CDR2 YYREEE, per germline (reference sequence). The CDR3 DNA is TGTGCCAGCAGGGCGGGAGGAAGGGTAGATACGCAGTATTTT. It encodes CASRAGGRVDTQYF.

This clone was seen ten or more times. This chain uses TRBV10-3 with TRBJ1-4, with D perhaps matching TRBD1 (5 bases). The germline gives CDR1 ENHRY, CDR2 SYGVKD. CDR3 length: 19 residues. V was clipped by 4 bases and J by 2 bases, with 23 bases between them. The CDR3, as DNA: TGTGCCATCAGTGGGAGCCCCACAGGTTCCCTCTCCACTAATGAAAAACTGTTTTTT. This gives the protein CAISGSPTGSLSTNEKLFF.

V usage is TRBV2 and J usage is TRBJ1-5, with 7 nucleotides matching TRBD1. The CDR3 covers 16 residues. Trimming at V came to 7 bases and at J to 4 bases, leaving 13 bases not matched to a gene. Per germline, CDR1 SNHLY and CDR2 FYNNEI. The CDR3 sequence: CASTLRAGGWNQPQHF. In DNA, the CDR3 is TGTGCCAGCACTCTTCGAGCAGGGGGTTGGAATCAGCCCCAGCATTTT.

V usage is TRBV15 and J usage is TRBJ1-5; D possibly corresponds to TRBD1 (5 bases). With 2 bases removed from V and 4 bases from J, the gap between germline ends came to 6 bases. Per germline, CDR1 LNHNV and CDR2 YYDKDF (reference sequence). The CDR3 has 13 amino acids. The chain's CDR3 is CATSRPGNQPQHF. The CDR3 DNA follows: TGTGCCACCAGCAGACCAGGGAATCAGCCCCAGCATTTT.

The chain is built from TRBV2 and TRBJ2-2; D call uncertain. V dropped 5 bases and J dropped 2 bases, with 6 bases sitting between them. Germline V gives CDR1 SNHLY, CDR2 FYNNEI. This CDR3 is 13 amino acids long. The CDR3 region is CASSLENTGELFF. In nucleotides, the CDR3 is TGTGCCAGCAGTCTAGAAAACACCGGGGAGCTGTTTTTT.

J is TRBJ2-7 and V is TRBV19; 8 bases line up with TRBD2. This CDR3 comprises 15 residues. Trimming took 3 bases from V and 3 from J; bases not matched to a gene: 7. Germline lookup yields CDR1 LNHDA and CDR2 SQIVND (reference sequence). This CDR3 reads CASSMSLAVNYEQYF. The CDR3, as DNA: TGTGCCAGTAGTATGTCACTAGCGGTGAACTACGAGCAGTACTTC.

V is TRBV7-9 and J is TRBJ1-6, with 8 bases aligning to TRBD1. Trimming cost V 6 bases and J 12 bases; bases outside gene matches: 4. In germline, CDR1 is SEHNR, CDR2 FQNEAQ (reference sequence). The CDR3 totals 12 residues. This chain's CDR3 is CASSLTGGPLHF. The CDR3 DNA is TGTGCCAGCAGTCTTACAGGGGGACCCCTCCACTTT. Full variable domain (rest looked up from reference TRBV7-9 and TRBJ1-6): DTGVSQNPRHKITKRGQNVTFRCDPISEHNRLYWYRQTLGQGPEFLTYFQNEAQLEKSRLLSDRFSAERPKGSFSTLEIQRTEQGDSAMYLCASSLTGGPLHFGNGTRLTVT.

The chain employs TRBV6-5 and TRBJ1-4; 9 positions agree with TRBD1. This CDR3 comprises 13 residues. With 6 bases clipped from V and 5 bases from J, the junction kept 1 base outside the gene matches. Germline loops: CDR1 MNHEY, CDR2 SVGAGI. In DNA form, the CDR3 reads TGTGCCAGCAGGGACAGGGGAAATGAAAAACTGTTTTTT. It codes for CASRDRGNEKLFF.

The chain is built from TRBV5-1 and TRBJ1-1; possible D gene TRBD1, 5 bases. CDR1 and CDR2 from the germline V gene are SGHRS and YFSETQ. The CDR3 is 17 amino acids. The V end was cut by 3 bases, the J end by 5 bases, with 23 bases between. The CDR3 DNA reads as TGCGCCAGCAGCTCCCGGAGGGGTGTCAGAAATGGGACTGAAGCTTTCTTT. Translated: CASSSRRGVRNGTEAFF.

Remarks on this clone: This sample includes further DNA sequences coding for the same CDR3. The J gene is TRBJ1-2, the V gene TRBV30; D not resolved. Germline CDR1 is GTSNPN and CDR2 is SVGIG (reference sequence). This CDR3 comprises 12 residues. V was pared by 0 bases and J by 5 bases, with 7 bases between. CDR3 loop: CAWSVSGYGYTF. Here the CDR3 DNA reads TGTGCCTGGAGTGTATCCGGGTATGGCTACACCTTC.

The chain couples TRBV28 to TRBJ1-6; 9 bases match TRBD1. CDR1 and CDR2 from the germline V gene are MDHEN and SYDVKM. Trimming cost V 7 bases and J 10 bases; bases outside gene matches: 8. This CDR3 has 14 amino acids. CDR3 region: CASTGGQGYSPLHF. The CDR3 DNA reads as TGTGCCAGCACCGGGGGACAGGGTTACTCACCCCTCCACTTT.

This chain uses TRBV6-5 with TRBJ2-1, with 12 bases identical to TRBD1. Per germline, CDR1 MNHEY and CDR2 SVGAGI. The CDR3 is 14 amino acids. Unmatched junction bases numbered 3, after V lost 5 bases and J lost 7 bases. In nucleotides, the CDR3 is TGTGCCAGCAGTCTGGGACAGGGGGCGAATGAGCAGTTCTTC. Encoded protein: CASSLGQGANEQFF.

The chain combines TRBV21-1 with TRBJ2-3; the table's D call, TRBD1, was not checked against the DNA. TRBV21-1 is marked as a pseudogene. The CDR3 is made up of 13 amino acids. The CDR3 protein is CASSKQGADTQYF. The CDR3 DNA is TGTGCCAGCAGCAAGCAGGGCGCAGATACGCAGTATTTT.

V gene TRBV2 combines with J gene TRBJ2-7; 10 nucleotides align to TRBD2. Losses at the gene ends were 3 bases for V and 6 bases for J; bases not matched to a gene: 5. Germline CDR1 reads SNHLY; CDR2 reads FYNNEI. This CDR3 is built from 14 residues. Here the CDR3 reads CASSDSSGRGEQYF. For the CDR3, the DNA is TGTGCCAGCAGTGATTCCAGCGGGAGGGGCGAGCAGTACTTC.

V is TRBV11-3 and J is TRBJ2-5; D uncertain. This CDR3 spans 14 amino acids. V lost 5 bases and J 3 bases, leaving 13 bases between the germline ends. Per the germline V gene, CDR1 is SGHNT and CDR2 is YENEEA. The CDR3 DNA sequence: TGTGCCAGCAGCCCCCCCCGGAGTGAAGAGACCCAGTACTTC. Its translation is CASSPPRSEETQYF.

The chain links TRBV7-8 to TRBJ2-7; TRBD2 is a possible D gene (6 bases). CDR1 and CDR2 (germline): SGHVS, FQNEAQ. Trimming shortened V by 3 bases and J by 1 base, and 7 bases separated the two germline ends. CDR3 length: 13 residues. CDR3 amino acids: CASSFGGSYEQYF. For the CDR3, the DNA is TGTGCCAGCAGCTTTGGGGGGTCCTACGAGCAGTACTTC.

This clone was picked up one time. The V call is TRBV2, the J call TRBJ2-1, with TRBD2 matching 7 bases. This CDR3 has 14 amino acids. Per germline, CDR1 SNHLY and CDR2 FYNNEI. The junction had 7 bases not matched to a gene; V was cut back by 7 bases and J by 4 bases. CDR3 region: CASKASGPYNEQFF. The CDR3 DNA reads TGTGCCAGCAAGGCTAGCGGTCCTTACAATGAGCAGTTCTTC.

The chain couples TRBV6-5 to TRBJ2-5; TRBD2 is a possible D gene (6 bases). The CDR3 is 13 amino acids. CDR1 and CDR2 from the germline V gene are MNHEY and SVGAGI. Trimming cost V 8 bases and J 4 bases, with 14 bases left between them. The CDR3 coding sequence is TGTGCCAGCTTTCGGGAGCAGCGAGAGACCCAGTACTTC. Protein product: CASFREQRETQYF.

The chain couples TRBV3-1 (or the pseudogene TRBV3-2) to TRBJ2-5, with a weak D call TRBD1 (5 bases). Germline V CDR1 and CDR2: LGHDT, YNNKEL (reference sequence). The CDR3 is 15 amino acids. V lost 3 bases to trimming and J lost 4 bases, with 15 bases between them. The CDR3 sequence: CASSHYRQLGETQYF. In nucleotides, the CDR3 is TGTGCCAGCAGCCACTATAGACAGCTGGGAGAGACCCAGTACTTC.

V usage is TRBV7-8 and J usage is TRBJ2-5; weak D call: TRBD2 (6 bases). V was shortened by 3 bases and J by 5 bases, with 16 bases between the two germline ends. Germline CDR1 SGHVS, CDR2 FQNEAQ. This CDR3 comprises 15 residues. Here the CDR3 DNA reads TGTGCCAGCAGCTTGCAGGAGGGCCTTGGGGAGACCCAGTACTTC. Translating gives CASSLQEGLGETQYF.

The J gene is TRBJ2-7, the V gene TRBV5-4; 7 positions match TRBD1. The CDR3 runs 14 residues. From germline, CDR1 is SGHNT and CDR2 YYREEE (reference sequence). With V trimmed by 4 bases and J by 7 bases, 11 bases remained unmatched. CDR3 bases: TGTGCCAGCAGCCTCGGACAGGCCCCTAGGGAGCAGTACTTC. It codes for CASSLGQAPREQYF. The full variable domain, with the rest looked up from reference TRBV5-4 and TRBJ2-7, is ETGVTQSPTHLIKTRGQQVTLRCSSQSGHNTVSWYQQALGQGPQFIFQYYREEENGRGNFPPRFSGLQFPNYSSELNVNALELDDSALYLCASSLGQAPREQYFGPGTRLTVT.

The chain's CDR3 is CASSPQGANTEAFF. The CDR3 region has the DNA TGTGCCAGCAGCCCTCAGGGGGCGAACACTGAAGCTTTCTTT. The J gene is TRBJ1-1, the V gene TRBV7-3, with 8 bases matching TRBD1. CDR1 and CDR2 from the germline V gene are SGHTA and FQGTGA. The CDR3 covers 14 residues. V was pared by 5 bases and J by 1 base, with 3 bases of the junction left unmatched.

V gene TRBV2 combines with J gene TRBJ2-7; unclear D gene. Germline loops: CDR1 SNHLY, CDR2 FYNNEI. The CDR3 is 15 amino acids. Trimming cost V 4 bases and J 3 bases, with 16 bases left between them. The DNA of the CDR3 is TGTGCCAGCAGTGGCGGAGCCTCCTACCGCTACGAGCAGTACTTC. It yields the protein CASSGGASYRYEQYF.

The rearrangement links TRBV5-6 to TRBJ2-1, with 12 bases aligning to TRBD2. The CDR3 sequence is 17 residues long. With 4 bases clipped from V and 6 bases from J, the junction kept 11 bases outside the gene matches. The germline V gene has CDR1 SGHDT and CDR2 YYEEEE. CDR3 protein: CASSPTPLAGGSNEQFF. In DNA form, the CDR3 reads TGTGCCAGCAGCCCGACCCCACTAGCGGGAGGAAGCAATGAGCAGTTCTTC.

Notes on this clone: At one of its ends the junction is not consistent with the germline gene, which may arise from a read error. This sequence joins TRBV7-2 and TRBJ2-7, with TRBD2 identical over 13 bases. There are 13 residues in the CDR3. Germline CDR1 SGHTA, CDR2 FQGNSA. CDR3 DNA sequence: TGTGCCAGCAGCTGGGGACTAGCGGGGCTGTGGGACTTC. It specifies CASSWGLAGLWDF.

The V and J genes are TRBV4-1 and TRBJ1-1, with D possibly being TRBD1 (5 bases). This CDR3 is built from 18 residues. Per the germline V gene, CDR1 is MGHRA and CDR2 is YSYEKL. The ends were cut back, 7 bases at V and 0 bases at J, with 24 bases in the middle. As DNA, the CDR3 is TGCGCCAGCAACCAGGGAGTCCGGGGTCGGGGTCTGAACACTGAAGCTTTCTTT. Translating gives CASNQGVRGRGLNTEAFF.

The chain uses TRBV20-1 and TRBJ1-2; D is unresolved. The CDR3 runs to 11 residues. The germline V gene encodes CDR1 DFQATT and CDR2 SNEGSKA (reference sequence). CDR3 in DNA: TGCACCCCTTCGAATGGGCCTAGCTACACCTTC. Translation gives CTPSNGPSYTF.